A selection of T cell receptor beta chains follows, all from one sample in a study of cytomegalovirus exposure and HLA in healthy donors. Clones were sequenced by immunoSEQ multiplex PCR, and TCRdb holds only the in-frame ones, with some missing. The sample table includes fewer than 130,000 clones. The sequencing sample was made of PBMCs. These receptors all come from a middle-aged man in good health and CMV-seronegative. CDR3s include the opening cysteine and the closing phenylalanine or tryptophan. The D gene is left open where the match is weak.

d_call j_call v_call cdr3_nt cdr3_aa
TRBD2 TRBJ2-4 TRBV11-2 TGTGCCAGCAGCTCTCCTAGCGGGGGGGAAAGAAACATTCAGTACTTC CASSSPSGGERNIQYF
NA TRBJ2-4 TRBV27 TGTGCCAGCAGTTCACGGGACTGGATCAACATTCAGTACTTC CASSSRDWINIQYF
NA TRBJ1-5 TRBV27 TGTGCCAGCAGTATCGCGGCAAGCCAGCCCCAGCATTTT CASSIAASQPQHF
TRBD2 TRBJ2-1 TRBV5-1 TGCGCCAGCAGTTTGGTAGCGGGAGGGAACAATGAGCAGTTCTTC CASSLVAGGNNEQFF
NA TRBJ2-4 TRBV7-2 TGTGCCAGCAGCTTAGTCACGGGAGCGGACATTCAGTACTTC CASSLVTGADIQYF
NA TRBJ1-1 TRBV11-3 TGTGCCAGCAGCCCACGGGGGGGAGTAGCTTTCTTT CASSPRGGVAFF
NA TRBJ2-7 TRBV6-5 TGTGCCAGCACGGCCGGGGACTACGAGCAGTACTTC CASTAGDYEQYF
NA TRBJ2-2 TRBV5-4 TGTGCCAGCAGCTTGAGGACAGCGAACACCGGGGAGCTGTTTTTT CASSLRTANTGELFF
TRBD2 TRBJ2-5 TRBV11-2 TGTGCCAGCCGGGGACTACTACAAGAGACCCAGTACTTC CASRGLLQETQYF
TRBD1 TRBJ1-1 TRBV5-1 TGCGCCAGCAGCGATTTGGAGACAGGGGGAGGGACTCGGGCTTTCTTT CASSDLETGGGTRAFF
TRBD1 TRBJ2-6 TRBV6-5 TGTGCCTCGGGAGGACAGGGGTCCAACGTCCTGACTTTC CASGGQGSNVLTF
NA TRBJ2-3 TRBV9 TGTGCCAGCAGCGTAAGTGGCAGGAGCACAGATACGCAGTATTTT CASSVSGRSTDTQYF
TRBD1 TRBJ2-7 TRBV19 TGTGCCAGTAGTATAAGGGACAGCCCAGCACTCTACGAGCAGTACTTC CASSIRDSPALYEQYF
NA TRBJ2-1 TRBV7-6 TGTGCCAGCTCCCTAGGGGCGGGGAGCTCCTACAATGAGCAGTTCTTC CASSLGAGSSYNEQFF
NA TRBJ2-1 TRBV5-1 TGCGCCAGCAGCTTGGTTACCTACAATGAGCAGTTCTTC CASSLVTYNEQFF